This TCR beta chain was observed in a study of blood T cell repertoires in COVID-19. Looking at the study overall: COVID-19 samples from acute and convalescent phases originated in the United States, Italy and Spain. Sources were T cells, B-cell-depleted T cells, or PBMCs; the material itself was cDNA or gDNA.

In the original analysis: Using reference gene primer amplification, nucleated cell counts were estimated. Here immunoSEQ multiplex PCR was the method, and the copy in TCRdb shows in-frame clones only, minus some. For V, J and clone size, that table is used; D and trimming come from the DNA. The data show 100,000 to 110,000 clones, roughly 92% seen once. The CDR3 totals 13 residues. Germline V gives CDR1 SGHDT, CDR2 YYEEEE. Trimming pared 3 bases from V and 7 bases from J, leaving 10 bases between. The gene calls are TRBV5-6 and TRBJ1-4; D may be TRBD1 (6 bases). This TCR was recovered from a man aged 45-65 years with active COVID-19. Sequencing was done on a sample of peripheral blood. Here the CDR3 reads CASSSSRGEKLFF. The CDR3 nucleotides read TGTGCCAGCAGCTCCTCCAGGGGTGAAAAACTGTTTTTT. Full variable domain (outside the CDR3, taken from reference TRBV5-6 and TRBJ1-4): DAGVTQSPTHLIKTRGQQVTLRCSPKSGHDTVSWYQQALGQGPQFIFQYYEEEERQRGNFPDRFSGHQFPNYSSELNVNALLLGDSALYLCASSSSRGEKLFFGSGTQLSVL.